Presented here are 20 T cell receptor beta chains from one specimen sequenced in a study of response to subunit inactivated influenza vaccine. TCRdb re-derived calls from the RT-PCR reads in MiXCR, one entry per CDR3 protein. Of hundreds of thousands of distinct CDR3 sequences listed, roughly 10% are singletons. Sequencing used PBMCs from blood, obtained on the day of vaccination. These receptors all come from a man in his fifties or sixties who received an inactivated influenza vaccine.

V and J are TRBV4-1 and TRBJ1-2; unclear D gene. V lost 3 bases to trimming and J lost 4 bases, with 21 bases between them. Germline V gene lookup returns CDR1 MGHRA and CDR2 YSYEKL. This CDR3 comprises 17 residues. CDR3 residues: CASSQDQILREVYGYTF. The CDR3, as DNA: TGCGCCAGCAGCCAGGACCAGATCTTACGTGAGGTCTATGGCTACACCTTC.

This clonotype was picked up a small number of times. The J gene is TRBJ2-5, the V gene TRBV4-1; TRBD1 matches at 7 bases. CDR1 is MGHRA, CDR2 YSYEKL, per germline. The junction had 6 bases not matched to a gene; V was cut back by 0 bases and J by 2 bases. This CDR3 contains 16 residues. CDR3 residues: CASSQDWDSVQETQYF. CDR3 coding DNA: TGCGCCAGCAGCCAAGATTGGGACAGTGTTCAAGAGACCCAGTACTTC.

This clonotype has just a few counts. This chain joins TRBV6-1 and TRBJ2-1; tentative D call: TRBD2 (6 bases). CDR1 and CDR2 from the germline V gene are MNHNS and SASEGT. The CDR3 totals 13 residues. Between the trimmed V and J ends, which lost 8 bases and 0 bases, there was a span of 8 bases. The CDR3 loop is CASGRGSYNEQFF. CDR3 in DNA: TGTGCCAGCGGGCGGGGCTCCTACAATGAGCAGTTCTTC.

The chain has TRBV15 and TRBJ2-3, with no clear D. Trimming pared 3 bases from V and 6 bases from J, leaving 10 bases between. CDR1 is LNHNV and CDR2 is YYDKDF in the germline V gene (reference sequence). The length of the CDR3 is 13 residues. CDR3 coding DNA: TGTGCCACCAGCAGGTTTCTCGCCGATACGCAGTATTTT. It codes for CATSRFLADTQYF.

In its sample, this clonotype was seen many times. The genes are TRBV6-1 and TRBJ2-4; possibly TRBD2 for D (5 bases). Germline V gene sequence: CDR1 MNHNS, CDR2 SASEGT. The V and J ends lost 6 bases and 6 bases respectively, with 15 bases between them. The CDR3 has 14 amino acids. The CDR3 region has the DNA TGTGCCAGCAGCCCCGCGGGCGGCGGAAACATTCAGTACTTC. Protein sequence: CASSPAGGGNIQYF.

The genes are TRBV27 and TRBJ2-1; D may be TRBD2 (5 bases). The CDR3 is made up of 16 amino acids. The ends were cut back, 1 base at V and 7 bases at J, with 17 bases in the middle. Germline loops: CDR1 MNHEY, CDR2 SMNVEV (reference sequence). The CDR3 nucleotides are TGTGCCAGCAGTTTATTAGGTGTGATGGAGGAGAATGAGCAGTTCTTC. The encoded protein is CASSLLGVMEENEQFF.

With regard to this clonotype: A clone one base away is much larger, so this may be a read error. This likely comes from a read error, as the CDR3 has no conserved phenylalanine or tryptophan at its end. The chain has TRBV12-3 or TRBV12-4 and TRBJ1-4; a possible D gene is TRBD1 (6 bases). Trimming shortened V by 5 bases and J by 1 base, and 11 bases separated the two germline ends. The CDR3 length is 15 residues. The CDR3 DNA sequence: TGTGCCAGCAGTATACCGACAGGAACTAATGAAAAACTGTTTCTT. Translating it yields CASSIPTGTNEKLFL.

This chain links TRBV20-1 with TRBJ2-1; 11 positions match TRBD1. The CDR3 sequence is 16 residues long. The germline V gene encodes CDR1 DFQATT and CDR2 SNEGSKA (reference sequence). After removal of 2 bases from V and 4 bases from J, the junction contained 7 bases not matched to a gene. CDR3 sequence: CSARNIGQGAYNEQFF. CDR3 in DNA: TGCAGTGCTAGAAATATTGGACAGGGGGCTTACAATGAGCAGTTCTTC.

The chain links TRBV25-1 to TRBJ2-7; the match to TRBD1 covers 9 bases. V trimming: 1 base; J trimming: 5 bases; junction bases outside the gene matches: 15. This CDR3 has 18 residues. The germline V gene has CDR1 MGHDK and CDR2 SYGVNS. CDR3 DNA sequence: TGTGCCAGCAGTGAATCGAGGCTCGGGGGACAGGGTCGAAACGAGCAGTACTTC. This encodes CASSESRLGGQGRNEQYF.

This clonotype turned up a few times. The V gene is TRBV2, the J gene TRBJ2-5; tentatively, D is TRBD2 (6 bases). Germline CDR1 SNHLY, CDR2 FYNNEI. The CDR3 totals 15 residues. Between the trimmed V and J ends, which lost 10 bases and 2 bases, there was a span of 20 bases. CDR3 in amino acids: CATSEQPGTQETQYF. DNA for the CDR3: TGTGCCACTAGTGAGCAGCCAGGGACTCAAGAGACCCAGTACTTC.

The chain joins TRBV7-8 to TRBJ2-5, with TRBD1 as a possible D gene (5 bases). Germline V CDR1 and CDR2: SGHVS, FQNEAQ. Trimming took 1 base from V and 7 from J, leaving 7 bases between them. The CDR3 sequence is 12 residues long. CDR3 DNA: TGTGCCAGCAGCTTAGTCCAGGGGACCCAGTACTTC. Amino acids: CASSLVQGTQYF. Based on the CDR3 plus reference TRBV7-8 and TRBJ2-5, the full variable domain is GAGVSQSPRYKVAKRGQDVALRCDPISGHVSLFWYQQALGQGPEFLTYFQNEAQLDKSGLPSDRFFAERPEGSVSTLKIQRTQQEDSAVYLCASSLVQGTQYFGPGTRLLVL.

The sample holds a few counts of this clonotype. The chain couples TRBV5-1 to TRBJ2-3; a possible D gene is TRBD2 (6 bases). The length of the CDR3 is 14 residues. From germline, CDR1 is SGHRS and CDR2 YFSETQ. V lost 4 bases and J 6 bases, leaving 15 bases between the germline ends. The CDR3 coding sequence is TGCGCCAGCAGCCCAGGGACTGCACGGGATACGCAGTATTTT. Translation: CASSPGTARDTQYF.

This clonotype was picked up a small number of times. The chain uses TRBV3-1 and TRBJ2-7; D gene unclear. From germline, CDR1 is LGHDT and CDR2 YNNKEL (reference sequence). The V and J ends lost 0 bases and 7 bases respectively, with 13 bases between them. This CDR3 spans 14 amino acids. CDR3 residues: CASSQDSTFQEQYF. CDR3 in DNA: TGTGCCAGCAGCCAAGATTCGACTTTTCAAGAGCAGTACTTC.

This clonotype was counted many times. V is TRBV20-1 and J is TRBJ2-3; D remains unclear. This CDR3 contains 15 residues. The germline V and J ends were trimmed by 0 bases and 0 bases, with 10 bases remaining between them. The germline gives CDR1 DFQATT, CDR2 SNEGSKA (reference sequence). The CDR3 bases are TGCAGTGCTAGAGAGGGCGGATCTAGCACAGATACGCAGTATTTT. It is translated as CSAREGGSSTDTQYF.

The chain recombines TRBV6-2 or TRBV6-3 with TRBJ1-5, with D hard to call. Trimming cost V 2 bases and J 4 bases, with 12 bases left between them. Germline assignment: CDR1 MNHEY and CDR2 SVGEGT. CDR3 length: 15 residues. The CDR3 DNA reads TGTGCCAGCAGTTACCTCGGACGTACAAATCAGCCCCAGCATTTT. Translation gives CASSYLGRTNQPQHF.

The chain carries TRBV6-1 and TRBJ2-2, with D perhaps being TRBD1 or TRBD2 (5 bases each). The germline V gene encodes CDR1 MNHNS and CDR2 SASEGT. This CDR3 has 14 amino acids. Between the trimmed V and J ends, which lost 5 bases and 5 bases, there was a span of 12 bases. CDR3 nucleotide sequence: TGTGCCAGCAGTCAGGGACGGCGGACCGGGGAGCTGTTTTTT. Protein: CASSQGRRTGELFF.

V usage is TRBV29-1 and J usage is TRBJ2-5; 7 nucleotides align to TRBD2. CDR3 size: 12 residues. CDR1 and CDR2 (germline): SQVTM, ANQGSEA. V lost 7 bases to trimming and J lost 3 bases; unmatched junction nucleotides: 5. CDR3 sequence reads: CSAPGGKETQYF. CDR3 DNA sequence: TGCAGCGCCCCCGGGGGGAAAGAGACCCAGTACTTC.

The rearrangement links TRBV20-1 to TRBJ1-5; D possibly corresponds to TRBD1 (5 bases). Germline V gene data show CDR1 as DFQATT and CDR2 as SNEGSKA (reference sequence). The CDR3 runs to 12 residues. V gave up 4 bases and J gave up 2 bases, with 6 bases separating them. CDR3 coding DNA: TGCAGTGCTAAGACAGGCAATCAGCCCCAGCATTTT. Encoded protein: CSAKTGNQPQHF.

The V call is TRBV10-3, the J call TRBJ2-3; 9 bases map to TRBD2. There are 13 residues in the CDR3. Germline CDR1 ENHRY, CDR2 SYGVKD. The trim removed 10 bases at V and 6 bases at J, leaving 8 bases unmatched. CDR3 nucleotides: TGTGCCAGCGCCGGGACTAGCAGTGATACGCAGTATTTT. It translates to CASAGTSSDTQYF.

This chain links TRBV7-6 with TRBJ2-2; D ambiguous. With 8 bases removed from V and 2 bases from J, the gap between germline ends came to 15 bases. The germline gives CDR1 SGHVS, CDR2 FNYEAQ. This CDR3 is 15 amino acids long. The CDR3 DNA follows: TGTGCCAGCTCTTTAATGGGGATTAACACCGGGGAGCTGTTTTTT. Translating it yields CASSLMGINTGELFF. Combining the CDR3 with reference TRBV7-6 and TRBJ2-2 gives the whole variable domain GAGVSQSPRYKVTKRGQDVALRCDPISGHVSLYWYRQALGQGPEFLTYFNYEAQQDKSGLPNDRFSAERPEGSISTLTIQRTEQRDSAMYRCASSLMGINTGELFFGEGSRLTVL.